The clone carrying this TCR beta chain was counted a few times. Compared with germline, one end of the junction differs, possibly owing to a read error. Germline assignment: CDR1 MNHNS and CDR2 SASEGT. The CDR3 length is 14 residues. Sequencing was performed with immunoSEQ multiplex PCR; in TCRdb, only in-frame clones are kept and a portion is missing. The data hold around 500,000 clones, with over 75% observed a single time. This entry belongs to a study of blood T cell repertoires in COVID-19. Recovery meant two consecutive negative NP/OP PCR tests, professional clearance, or resolved symptoms. The material sequenced was PBMCs or T cells enriched from blood (not recorded which). The sequence was collected from a woman in her thirties or forties who had recovered from COVID-19. The chain links TRBV6-1 to TRBJ2-7; D not certain. This chain's CDR3 is CATSDGLSAHEQYF. In DNA form, the CDR3 reads TGTGCCACCAGTGATGGCCTGTCTGCCCACGAGCAGTACTTC.